The 31 T cell receptor beta chains below were found in one sample sequenced in a study of T cells in women clearing cervical HPV infection. Produced via immunoSEQ multiplex PCR; TCRdb's table is partial and in-frame only. The sample holds roughly 35,000 clones. Sequenced sample: blood buffy coat. Every receptor here comes from a woman between 18 and 69 years old with a cervical HPV16 infection that either progressed to CIN3+ or cleared (not recorded which).

Of note for this clone: The sequence runs out 3 residues before the end of the CDR3; the remainder is reconstructed from the germline J gene. This chain joins TRBV6-2 or TRBV6-3 and TRBJ2-2; 11 positions match TRBD2. The V gene's germline CDR1 is MNHEY and CDR2 SVGEGT. After removal of 6 bases from V and 4 bases from J, the junction contained 7 bases not matched to a gene. The CDR3 totals 16 residues. The sequenced part of the CDR3 DNA is TGTGCCAGCAGCGAGACTAGCGGGGTCCTCACCGGGGAG. Protein: CASSETSGVLTGE. The full CDR3 sequence reads CASSETSGVLTGELFF.

Notes on this clone: The missing CDR3 end, 3 residues past where the read stops, is filled in from the germline J gene. The J gene is TRBJ2-4, the V gene TRBV19; 7 bases fit TRBD1. Germline loops: CDR1 LNHDA, CDR2 SQIVND (reference sequence). This CDR3 has 14 amino acids. The sequenced CDR3 bases are TGTGCCAGTAGTGTAAACAGGGGCCTCTATGGT. This gives the protein CASSVNRGLYG. The whole CDR3 reads CASSVNRGLYGQYF.

Remarks on this clone: The observed sequence ends 3 residues before the CDR3 terminus, with the missing tail filled in from the germline J gene. The chain uses TRBV5-6 and TRBJ2-7, with D possibly TRBD2 on 5 matching bases. V shed 1 base and J shed 6 bases, with 14 bases lying between them. Germline CDR1 and CDR2: SGHDT and YYEEEE. There are 14 residues in the CDR3. The CDR3 protein is CASSLQIAGSEQYF. The part of the CDR3 DNA that was read is TGTGCCAGCAGCTTGCAGATCGCGGGCTCCGAG.

Details on this clone: One junction end does not reproduce the germline sequence, and a read error may be involved. The read is 3 residues too short to cover the CDR3 end, so that end is filled in from the germline J gene. The V call is TRBV4-2, the J call TRBJ1-3; D might be TRBD1 (5 bases). Germline CDR1 reads LGHNA; CDR2 reads YNFKEQ. The CDR3 is made up of 16 amino acids. The CDR3 loop reads CASSQAGNRAGNTIYF. The CDR3 bases that were read are TGCGCCAGCAGCCAGGCAGGGAACCGGGCTGGAAACACC.

Comments on this clone: Read data end 3 residues before the CDR3 end; the end is taken from the germline J gene. V usage is TRBV28 and J usage is TRBJ1-4, with 7 bases matching TRBD1. This CDR3 spans 15 amino acids. Germline V gene data show CDR1 as MDHEN and CDR2 as SYDVKM. The V and J ends lost 4 bases and 4 bases, in that order; junction bases with no gene match: 6. The CDR3 DNA, read in part, is TGTGCCAGCAGTTATACCGGGACAGTTAATGAAAAA. This encodes CASSYTGTVNEK. The entire CDR3 protein is CASSYTGTVNEKLFF.

In regard to this clone: The read ends 3 residues before the CDR3 terminus; that terminus is restored from the germline J gene. The chain employs TRBV4-1 and TRBJ2-3, with D maybe TRBD2 (5 bases). Germline V gives CDR1 MGHRA, CDR2 YSYEKL. The V gene lost 2 bases and the J gene lost 3 bases, with 6 bases spanning the gap. The CDR3 is made up of 13 amino acids. The CDR3 sequence is CASSQQRTDTQYF. The covered CDR3 bases are TGCGCCAGCAGCCAACAGCGGACAGATACG.

As regards this clone: The read gets to within 3 residues of the CDR3 end, and the germline J gene fills in the rest. The genes are TRBV6-2 or TRBV6-3 and TRBJ2-1; 9 nucleotides agree with TRBD1. The V gene's germline CDR1 is MNHEY and CDR2 SVGEGT. The length of the CDR3 is 16 residues. Germline trimming cut 5 bases from V and 6 bases from J; bases unmatched to any gene: 11. The part of the CDR3 DNA that was read is TGTGCCAGCAGTCAAACGGGACAGGGTCGTCGCAATGAG. Protein product: CASSQTGQGRRNE. The full-length CDR3 reads as CASSQTGQGRRNEQFF.

As regards this clone: The read ends 3 residues before the CDR3 terminus; that terminus is restored from the germline J gene. V and J are TRBV5-1 and TRBJ2-2; 10 nucleotides line up with TRBD1. V lost 5 bases and J lost 4; bases outside the gene matches: 5. The germline V gene encodes CDR1 SGHRS and CDR2 YFSETQ. The CDR3 loop spans 15 amino acids. This chain's CDR3 is CASRATGGLTGELFF. CDR3 DNA (partial): TGCGCCAGCAGGGCGACAGGGGGCCTCACCGGGGAG.

As for this clone: Compared with germline, one end of the junction differs, possibly owing to a read error. CDR3 amino acids: CASSQGRFPRSGNTIYF. Incomplete CDR3 DNA: TGCGCCAGCAGCCAAGGAAGGTTTCCCCGCTCTGGAAACACC. The chain couples TRBV4-2 to TRBJ1-3, with D uncertain. With the read ending 3 residues before the CDR3 end, the germline J gene is used to fill in that end. The CDR3 extends over 17 amino acids. Germline V gene data show CDR1 as LGHNA and CDR2 as YNFKEQ.

Points on this clone: The DNA ends 3 residues before the CDR3 does, and the rest of the CDR3 is filled in from the germline J gene. This chain connects TRBV9 to TRBJ2-2; 10 nucleotides agree with TRBD2. The V segment lost 0 bases and the J segment 4 bases; nucleotides outside the gene matches: 3. This CDR3 spans 16 amino acids. Germline V lookup: CDR1 SGDLS, CDR2 YYNGEE. The covered CDR3 bases are TGTGCCAGCAGCGTAGCTCCTAGCGGGGGCACCGGGGAG. It is translated as CASSVAPSGGTGE. The CDR3 as a whole reads CASSVAPSGGTGELFF.

As concerns this clone: With the read ending 3 residues before the CDR3 end, the germline J gene is used to fill in that end. This chain joins TRBV30 and TRBJ1-2; D ambiguous. This CDR3 has 12 amino acids. CDR1 and CDR2 (germline): GTSNPN, SVGIG (reference sequence). Trimming pared 1 base from V and 6 bases from J, leaving 9 bases between. Partial CDR3 DNA: TGTGCCTGGAGTGGGGTAGGGCATGGC. The encoded protein is CAWSGVGHG. The full-length CDR3 reads as CAWSGVGHGYTF.

Notes on this clone: Read coverage stops 3 residues before the CDR3 terminus; the germline J gene supplies the remainder. The chain employs TRBV5-1 and TRBJ2-5; perhaps TRBD2 as D (5 bases). Trimming cost V 4 bases and J 2 bases, with 12 bases left between them. CDR1 is SGHRS, CDR2 YFSETQ, per germline. The CDR3 is 14 amino acids. The CDR3 region is CASSRTGVQETQYF. Partial CDR3 DNA: TGCGCCAGCAGCCGTACCGGGGTACAAGAGACC.

About this clone: The read is 3 residues too short to cover the CDR3 end, so that end is filled in from the germline J gene. This chain links TRBV7-9 with TRBJ1-1; perhaps TRBD1 as D (5 bases). The germline V gene has CDR1 SEHNR and CDR2 FQNEAQ (reference sequence). The V and J ends lost 1 base and 5 bases respectively, with 14 bases between them. The CDR3 length is 15 residues. The CDR3 protein is CASSLESAGKTEAFF. Partial CDR3 DNA: TGTGCCAGCAGCTTAGAATCGGCAGGGAAAACTGAA.

Note on this clone: The read gets to within 3 residues of the CDR3 end, and the germline J gene fills in the rest. The chain is built from TRBV29-1 and TRBJ1-5, with a weak D call TRBD1 (5 bases). V dropped 6 bases and J dropped 4 bases, with 10 bases sitting between them. The CDR3 has 12 residues. CDR1 is SQVTM and CDR2 is ANQGSEA in the germline V gene. Incomplete CDR3 DNA: TGCAGCGTCCGGGAGGGGAATCAGCCC. It yields the protein CSVREGNQP. The whole CDR3 is CSVREGNQPQHF.

Of note for this clone: The read terminates 3 residues ahead of where the CDR3 ends, so the germline J gene completes it. The J gene is TRBJ2-2, the V gene TRBV7-9, with TRBD1 matching 7 bases. The CDR3 is 14 amino acids. Germline V CDR1 and CDR2: SEHNR, FQNEAQ (reference sequence). Germline trimming cut 5 bases from V and 1 base from J; bases unmatched to any gene: 1. CDR3 bases read: TGTGCCAGCAGCCGGACAGGGAACACCGGGGAG. It codes for CASSRTGNTGE. The CDR3, in full, reads CASSRTGNTGELFF.

In the case of this clone: The read stops 3 residues short of the end of the CDR3; the missing end is completed from the germline J gene. The chain carries TRBV4-2 and TRBJ2-7, with D perhaps matching TRBD1 (6 bases). V lost 2 bases to trimming and J lost 5 bases, with 16 bases between them. The CDR3 sequence is 15 residues long. The germline V gene encodes CDR1 LGHNA and CDR2 YNFKEQ. The CDR3 loop reads CASSQKQGGLDEQYF. Partial CDR3 DNA: TGTGCCAGCAGCCAAAAACAGGGTGGGTTGGACGAG.

As for this clone: The observed sequence ends 3 residues before the CDR3 terminus, with the missing tail filled in from the germline J gene. The chain is built from TRBV5-6 and TRBJ2-1; no definite D call. Deletions cut 0 bases from V and 7 bases from J, with 14 bases between. There are 15 residues in the CDR3. Germline V gene lookup returns CDR1 SGHDT and CDR2 YYEEEE. CDR3 residues: CASSLDPLASNEQFF. The CDR3 DNA, read in part, is TGTGCCAGCAGCTTGGATCCCCTCGCGTCGAATGAG.

The CDR3 sequence: CASSPWGGAHEQYF. The sequenced part of the CDR3 DNA is TGTGCCAGCAGCCCTTGGGGGGGGGCCCACGAG. This chain connects TRBV13 to TRBJ2-7; TRBD2 is a possible D gene (7 bases). The read halts 3 residues ahead of the CDR3 end, with the missing end drawn from the germline J gene. V lost 5 bases to trimming and J lost 5 bases, with 16 bases between them. Germline assignment: CDR1 PRHDT and CDR2 FYEKMQ (reference sequence). The CDR3 consists of 14 residues.

On this clone itself: The CDR3 end falls 3 residues outside the read, so it is completed with the germline J gene. This rearrangement joins TRBV29-1 to TRBJ2-3, with D possibly matching TRBD2 (6 bases). V dropped 3 bases and J dropped 1 base, with 14 bases sitting between them. CDR3 length: 15 amino acids. Germline V gives CDR1 SQVTM, CDR2 ANQGSEA. The covered CDR3 bases are TGCAGCGTTGAGCCTAGCGCGGGCCGCACAGATACG. Protein: CSVEPSAGRTDT. The whole CDR3 reads CSVEPSAGRTDTQYF.

Of note for this clone: The read ends 3 residues early relative to the CDR3; the germline J gene fills the gap. J is TRBJ2-7 and V is TRBV7-9; D is uncertain. Germline values: CDR1 SEHNR, CDR2 FQNEAQ (reference sequence). This CDR3 is 13 amino acids long. Trimming took off 3 bases at V and 2 bases at J, with 8 bases between the two ends. CDR3 DNA (partial): TGTGCCAGCAGCTTGCCCAGCGCCTACGAG. Encoded protein: CASSLPSAYE. The whole CDR3 sequence reads CASSLPSAYEQYF.

In the case of this clone: The read finishes 3 residues shy of the CDR3 end, and the germline J gene is used to complete it. The chain joins TRBV2 to TRBJ1-5, with a possible D match to TRBD1 (6 bases). There are 12 residues in the CDR3. Germline CDR1 and CDR2: SNHLY and FYNNEI. The CDR3 is CASSDTDRPQHF. The sequenced part of the CDR3 DNA is TGTGCCAGCAGTGATACGGACAGACCC.

CDR3 sequence reads: CASSTGQGNYGYTF. The CDR3 DNA, read in part, is TGTGCCAGTAGTACCGGACAGGGAAACTATGGC. The rearrangement links TRBV19 to TRBJ1-2, with 8 bases identical to TRBD1. The CDR3 goes on 3 residues after the read ends, and that part is filled in from the germline J gene. CDR1 and CDR2 (germline): LNHDA, SQIVND (reference sequence). V trimming: 4 bases; J trimming: 2 bases; junction bases outside the gene matches: 3. This CDR3 region has 14 residues.

Remarks on this clone: Read coverage stops 3 residues before the CDR3 terminus; the germline J gene supplies the remainder. V is TRBV7-3 and J is TRBJ2-2; tentatively, D is TRBD1 (6 bases). This CDR3 has 14 residues. Germline V gene lookup returns CDR1 SGHTA and CDR2 FQGTGA. V lost 0 bases to trimming and J lost 7 bases, with 9 bases between them. CDR3 DNA, as far as it was read: TGTGCCAGCAGCTTAACGTTAGGGGGCGGGGAG. The encoded protein is CASSLTLGGGE. The complete CDR3 sequence is CASSLTLGGGELFF.

Turning to this clone: The DNA ends 3 residues before the CDR3 does, and the rest of the CDR3 is filled in from the germline J gene. The chain couples TRBV20-1 to TRBJ2-5; D perhaps matches TRBD1 (6 bases). This CDR3 is built from 17 residues. Germline V lookup: CDR1 DFQATT, CDR2 SNEGSKA (reference sequence). Trimming removed 0 bases at V and 4 bases at J, with 21 bases between. The sequenced CDR3 bases are TGCAGTGCTAGAGAGAGGGCGGCAGGGGTGAGTAGAGAGACC. Protein: CSARERAAGVSRET. The whole CDR3 region reads CSARERAAGVSRETQYF.

Points on this clone: The missing CDR3 end, 3 residues past where the read stops, is filled in from the germline J gene. The V call is TRBV5-6, the J call TRBJ2-1; TRBD2 matches 13 bases. The CDR3 runs to 15 residues. After removal of 4 bases from V and 7 bases from J, the junction contained 5 bases not matched to a gene. Germline V lookup: CDR1 SGHDT, CDR2 YYEEEE. CDR3 DNA, as far as it was read: TGTGCCAGCAGCATCGTGACTAGCGGGAGGAATGAG. This encodes CASSIVTSGRNE. The full CDR3 reads CASSIVTSGRNEQFF.

In the case of this clone: The CDR3 end lies 3 residues beyond the end of the read and is filled in from the germline J gene. The chain is built from TRBV2 and TRBJ2-7, with 11 bases lining up with TRBD2. This CDR3 region has 14 residues. Per the germline V gene, CDR1 is SNHLY and CDR2 is FYNNEI. After removal of 3 bases from V and 6 bases from J, the junction contained 4 bases not matched to a gene. The CDR3 bases that were read are TGTGCCAGCAGTGATTTTAGCGGGAGGGGCGAG. This gives the protein CASSDFSGRGE. The entire CDR3 protein reads CASSDFSGRGEQYF.

For this clone: Read sequence stops 3 residues before the CDR3 end, and the germline J gene provides the missing end. The chain carries TRBV7-9 and TRBJ2-1; D might be TRBD2 (6 bases). The CDR3 totals 14 residues. In germline, CDR1 is SEHNR, CDR2 FQNEAQ (reference sequence). Between the trimmed V and J ends, which lost 1 base and 9 bases, there was a span of 13 bases. CDR3 protein: CASSLGLGGGEQFF. The sequenced part of the CDR3 DNA is TGTGCCAGCAGCTTAGGGTTGGGGGGTGGTGAG. Looking up the rest from reference TRBV7-9 and TRBJ2-1 gives the full variable domain: DTGVSQNPRHKITKRGQNVTFRCDPISEHNRLYWYRQTLGQGPEFLTYFQNEAQLEKSRLLSDRFSAERPKGSFSTLEIQRTEQGDSAMYLCASSLGLGGGEQFFGPGTRLTVL.

The CDR3 reads CASSSRGVSDEQFF. Incomplete CDR3 DNA: TGTGCCAGCAGTTCCCGGGGGGTTAGCGATGAG. J is TRBJ2-1 and V is TRBV12-3 or TRBV12-4, with TRBD2 matching 7 bases. The read falls 3 residues short of the CDR3 end, and the missing part is taken from the germline J gene. The CDR3 has 14 amino acids. V shed 4 bases and J 8 bases; nucleotides not matched to a gene: 8.

For this clone: The read is 3 residues too short to cover the CDR3 end, so that end is filled in from the germline J gene. The rearrangement joins TRBV19 to TRBJ1-3, with 7 bases identical to TRBD1. The J segment lost 4 bases and the V segment lost 5 bases, leaving 8 bases of the junction unmatched. The germline V gene encodes CDR1 LNHDA and CDR2 SQIVND (reference sequence). This CDR3 contains 15 residues. The chain's CDR3 is CASSPEGGDGNTIYF. The covered CDR3 bases are TGTGCCAGTAGTCCTGAAGGGGGCGACGGAAACACC.

Of note for this clone: The read ends 3 residues early relative to the CDR3; the germline J gene fills the gap. This rearrangement joins TRBV2 to TRBJ2-5; 7 nucleotides agree with TRBD2. CDR3 length: 15 residues. CDR1 SNHLY and CDR2 FYNNEI come from the germline V gene. The sequenced CDR3 bases are TGTGCCAGCAGTGAAGCGGGCCACCCGGGGGGAACC. Translating gives CASSEAGHPGGT. The CDR3 in full is CASSEAGHPGGTQYF.

About this clone itself: The CDR3 is cut off 3 residues early in the read; its end comes from the germline J gene. The V gene is TRBV6-2 or TRBV6-3, the J gene TRBJ1-1; TRBD1 matches 7 bases. The germline gives CDR1 MNHEY, CDR2 SVGEGT. The length of the CDR3 is 15 residues. With V trimmed by 0 bases and J by 1 base, 2 bases remained unmatched. The CDR3 is CASSYSHRGNTEAFF. CDR3 DNA (partial): TGTGCCAGCAGTTACTCTCACAGGGGGAACACTGAA.